The 19 T cell receptor beta chains below come from one sample, sequenced in a study of shared T cell receptors in the human thymus. Repertoires were generated with immunoSEQ multiplex PCR, while TCRdb's copy carries only in-frame clones and drops some. Here the sample spans around 730,000 clones, approximately 85% being singletons. These sequences were also reported in another study, on human thymus T cells.

Sequencing was done on a sample of thymocytes. The receptors stem from a girl under three years old with a congenital heart defect.

The chain carries TRBV7-4 and TRBJ1-1, with a weak D call TRBD1 (5 bases). The CDR3 spans 14 residues. CDR1 is SGHVT and CDR2 is SQSDAQ in the germline V gene. V was clipped by 2 bases and J by 1 base, with 8 bases between them. This chain's CDR3 is CASSLRTRNTEAFF. The DNA of the CDR3 is TGTGCCAGCAGCTTAAGGACAAGGAACACTGAAGCTTTCTTT. Variable domain in full (rest from reference TRBV7-4 and TRBJ1-1): GAGVSQSPRYKVAKRGRDVALRCDSISGHVTLYWYRQTLGQGSEVLTYSQSDAQRDKSGRPSGRFSAERPERSVSTLKIQRTEQGDSAVYLCASSLRTRNTEAFFGQGTRLTVV.

The chain is built from TRBV5-4 and TRBJ2-5; a weak D match, TRBD2 (5 bases). V was shortened by 10 bases and J by 4 bases, with 17 bases between the two germline ends. The germline V gene encodes CDR1 SGHNT and CDR2 YYREEE (reference sequence). This CDR3 contains 13 residues. DNA of the CDR3: TGTGCCTTCTCCCGGGATTTTTCAGAGACCCAGTACTTC. This encodes CAFSRDFSETQYF.

This chain links TRBV28 with TRBJ1-1; 8 bases map to TRBD1. Trimming removed 6 bases from V and 5 bases from J; junction bases left unmatched: 8. The CDR3 loop spans 14 amino acids. The germline V gene has CDR1 MDHEN and CDR2 SYDVKM. The CDR3 reads CASRVGQGGTEAFF. CDR3 DNA: TGTGCCAGCAGGGTCGGACAGGGAGGAACTGAAGCTTTCTTT.

Note on this clone: Other DNA variants within this sample encode the same CDR3. The CDR3 loop is CASSEAGSQETQYF. The DNA for the CDR3 is TGTGCCAGCAGTGAAGCTGGCAGCCAAGAGACCCAGTACTTC. The rearrangement uses TRBV6-1 and TRBJ2-5; D gene uncertain. CDR3 length: 14 residues. Trimming took 0 bases from V and 1 from J, leaving 6 bases between them. The germline V gene encodes CDR1 MNHNS and CDR2 SASEGT.

The V and J genes are TRBV7-2 and TRBJ1-2; D not certain. The germline V gene has CDR1 SGHTA and CDR2 FQGNSA. Trimming stripped 5 bases from V and 6 bases from J, with 19 bases between. The length of the CDR3 is 15 residues. CDR3 sequence: CASSPKTSVFHGYTF. Written as DNA, the CDR3 is TGTGCCAGCAGCCCAAAAACGTCAGTATTTCATGGCTACACCTTC.

This clone was found once. This chain links TRBV6-6 with TRBJ1-2; 8 bases fit TRBD1. Germline V gene lookup returns CDR1 MNHNY and CDR2 SVGAGI (reference sequence). With 4 bases clipped from V and 5 bases from J, the junction kept 12 bases outside the gene matches. The CDR3 spans 16 residues. The CDR3 DNA is TGTGCCAGCAGTTCCGGACAGGGAAGCCTCGGATATGGCTACACCTTC. Its translation is CASSSGQGSLGYGYTF.

The chain carries TRBV2 and TRBJ2-1; D uncertain. CDR1 is SNHLY, CDR2 FYNNEI, per germline. The CDR3 extends over 11 amino acids. The ends were cut back, 7 bases at V and 4 bases at J, with 5 bases in the middle. The CDR3 reads CASIRYNEQFF. CDR3 bases: TGTGCCAGCATCAGATACAATGAGCAGTTCTTC.

The chain combines TRBV7-9 with TRBJ2-5; 8 bases align to TRBD2. J lost 4 bases, V lost 6 bases, and 13 bases had no gene match. The CDR3 extends over 16 amino acids. Germline loops: CDR1 SEHNR, CDR2 FQNEAQ (reference sequence). The CDR3 here is CASRPTGGAGGETQYF. The CDR3 bases are TGTGCCAGCAGACCAACCGGGGGGGCCGGCGGAGAGACCCAGTACTTC.

V and J are TRBV7-4 and TRBJ1-1; TRBD1 might be the D (6 bases). The ends were cut back, 2 bases at V and 3 bases at J, with 13 bases in the middle. The germline CDR1 and CDR2 sequences are SGHVT and SQSDAQ. The CDR3 sequence is 15 residues long. In nucleotides, the CDR3 is TGTGCCAGCAGCTTAATAGGACAGCAATACACTGAAGCTTTCTTT. The encoded protein is CASSLIGQQYTEAFF.

The V call is TRBV7-2, the J call TRBJ1-1; D might be TRBD1 (5 bases). V dropped 6 bases and J dropped 4 bases, with 9 bases sitting between them. The CDR3 is 12 amino acids. The germline V gene encodes CDR1 SGHTA and CDR2 FQGNSA. The CDR3 is CASRGGATEAFF. In DNA form, the CDR3 reads TGTGCCAGCAGGGGAGGGGCCACTGAAGCTTTCTTT.

V usage is TRBV6-1 and J usage is TRBJ1-2; the match to TRBD1 covers 9 bases. The germline V gene encodes CDR1 MNHNS and CDR2 SASEGT. The CDR3 length is 13 residues. After removal of 5 bases from V and 7 bases from J, the junction contained 5 bases not matched to a gene. In DNA form, the CDR3 reads TGTGCCAGCAGTTCGGACAGGGGAGGTGGCTACACCTTC. Translation: CASSSDRGGGYTF.

V usage is TRBV7-9 and J usage is TRBJ1-1, with TRBD1 identical over 7 bases. V was clipped by 5 bases and J by 1 base; unmatched bases: 10. The CDR3 is 16 amino acids. The germline gives CDR1 SEHNR, CDR2 FQNEAQ (reference sequence). CDR3 nucleotide sequence: TGTGCCAGCAGCACCCCGACAGGGAGGTGGAACACTGAAGCTTTCTTT. This encodes CASSTPTGRWNTEAFF.

Of note for this clone: Other DNA sequences in this sample translate to the same CDR3. The V call is TRBV5-4, the J call TRBJ1-1, with D possibly matching TRBD1 (5 bases). The germline V and J ends were trimmed by 4 bases and 3 bases, with 25 bases remaining between them. The CDR3 has 18 residues. The germline V gene encodes CDR1 SGHNT and CDR2 YYREEE (reference sequence). In DNA form, the CDR3 reads TGTGCCAGCAGCCCTAGCGGGACCCCTCCGAGCCAATACACTGAAGCTTTCTTT. Its protein is CASSPSGTPPSQYTEAFF.

The V gene is TRBV18, the J gene TRBJ2-7, with 8 bases that match TRBD1. The CDR3 has 14 amino acids. Losses at the gene ends were 3 bases for V and 2 bases for J; bases not matched to a gene: 3. Germline loops: CDR1 KGHSH, CDR2 LQKENI. CDR3 amino acids: CASSPEQGAYEQYF. CDR3 nucleotide sequence: TGTGCCAGCTCACCGGAACAGGGGGCCTACGAGCAGTACTTC.

The gene calls are TRBV11-2 and TRBJ1-1; 8 bases match TRBD1. Germline lookup yields CDR1 SGHAT and CDR2 FQNNGV. The trim removed 6 bases at V and 3 bases at J, leaving 18 bases unmatched. This CDR3 comprises 18 residues. The CDR3 coding sequence is TGTGCCAGCAGACCCCGGCCTCTCAGGGGGCGTGTGGACACTGAAGCTTTCTTT. Amino acid sequence: CASRPRPLRGRVDTEAFF.

The rearrangement links TRBV5-1 to TRBJ2-3; unclear D gene. V was clipped by 1 base and J by 0 bases, with 12 bases between them. From germline, CDR1 is SGHRS and CDR2 YFSETQ. The CDR3 runs 16 residues. The CDR3 DNA is TGCGCCAGCAGCTTGATCCCGGTTTCTAGCACAGATACGCAGTATTTT. It yields the protein CASSLIPVSSTDTQYF.

This sequence joins TRBV5-4 and TRBJ2-1; 7 bases are shared with TRBD2. Germline V CDR1 and CDR2: SGHNT, YYREEE (reference sequence). Unmatched junction bases numbered 2, after V lost 0 bases and J lost 5 bases. The CDR3 totals 14 residues. CDR3 nucleotide sequence: TGTGCCAGCAGCTTGGAAGCGGGGAACAATGAGCAGTTCTTC. It yields the protein CASSLEAGNNEQFF.

This chain links TRBV7-7 with TRBJ2-5; perhaps TRBD1 as D (6 bases). The germline gives CDR1 SSHAT, CDR2 FNYEAQ (reference sequence). This CDR3 is built from 11 residues. Deletions cut 5 bases from V and 5 bases from J, with 6 bases between. CDR3 sequence reads: CASSQGETQYF. CDR3 nucleotide sequence: TGTGCCAGCAGCCAGGGGGAGACCCAGTACTTC.

The chain links TRBV10-1 to TRBJ1-6, with no clear D. CDR1 and CDR2 from the germline V gene are WNHNN and SYGVQD (reference sequence). The CDR3 sequence is 13 residues long. The V gene lost 8 bases and the J gene lost 3 bases, with 8 bases spanning the gap. The CDR3 nucleotides are TGCGCCAGCGTAAGCCACTATAATTCACCCCTCCACTTT. Its protein product is CASVSHYNSPLHF.